The 20 T cell receptor beta chains below all came from one sample that was sequenced in a study of identical twins. Using its own MiXCR run on the 5' RACE reads, TCRdb lists one record per CDR3 protein. The sample contains hundreds of thousands of distinct CDR3 sequences, 15% to 20% of which appear only once. These data were likewise used in another study, on T cells expressing NK-cell markers.

The source material was PBMCs. All receptors come from a woman younger than 30 in good health.

This clonotype has ten or more counts. The V and J genes are TRBV5-1 and TRBJ2-5, with D unclear. The V gene lost 0 bases and the J gene lost 3 bases, with 6 bases spanning the gap. Looked up from germline, CDR1 is SGHRS and CDR2 is YFSETQ. The CDR3 extends over 13 amino acids. The CDR3 reads CASSLDGKETQYF. CDR3 in DNA: TGCGCCAGCAGCTTGGACGGAAAAGAGACCCAGTACTTC.

The rearrangement joins TRBV11-2 to TRBJ2-7, with D maybe TRBD2 (5 bases). The germline CDR1 and CDR2 sequences are SGHAT and FQNNGV. V was pared by 5 bases and J by 6 bases, with 23 bases between. The CDR3 has 16 residues. The CDR3 loop is CASSNVRGTTRGEQYF. Written as DNA, the CDR3 is TGTGCCAGCAGCAATGTCCGGGGAACCACTCGGGGCGAGCAGTACTTC.

This clonotype showed up just a few times. The CDR3 loop reads CSARARLASGEQYF. In DNA form, the CDR3 reads TGCAGTGCTAGAGCCCGATTGGCTAGTGGCGAGCAGTACTTC. The rearrangement uses TRBV20-1 and TRBJ2-7; no firm D call. This CDR3 spans 14 amino acids. The germline V gene has CDR1 DFQATT and CDR2 SNEGSKA (reference sequence). Between the trimmed V and J ends, which lost 1 base and 6 bases, there was a span of 16 bases.

The table lists this clonotype with a few counts. This sequence joins TRBV29-1 and TRBJ2-1; D may be TRBD1 (7 bases). Germline CDR1 SQVTM, CDR2 ANQGSEA. This CDR3 comprises 14 residues. The germline V and J ends were trimmed by 3 bases and 8 bases, with 17 bases remaining between them. CDR3 in DNA: TGCAGCGTTGAGGGAGGCAGGGGGGCCGATGAGCAGTTCTTC. This sequence encodes CSVEGGRGADEQFF.

V usage is TRBV11-2 and J usage is TRBJ2-2; maybe TRBD1 (6 bases). V dropped 3 bases and J dropped 5 bases, with 13 bases sitting between them. The length of the CDR3 is 15 residues. The germline V gene encodes CDR1 SGHAT and CDR2 FQNNGV. CDR3 coding DNA: TGTGCCAGCAGCTTGTCGGACAGCCATACCGGGGAGCTGTTTTTT. Its translation is CASSLSDSHTGELFF.

This clonotype was observed a few times. This sequence joins TRBV7-9 and TRBJ2-7, with D unclear. Germline CDR1 is SEHNR and CDR2 is FQNEAQ (reference sequence). Trimming took 3 bases from V and 6 from J, leaving 15 bases between them. This CDR3 spans 14 amino acids. Written as DNA, the CDR3 is TGTGCCAGCAGCTTTCACACGCTTCTGGGCGAGCAGTACTTC. Translated: CASSFHTLLGEQYF.

The rearrangement links TRBV12-3 or TRBV12-4 to TRBJ2-5; 8 positions match TRBD2. V trimming: 6 bases; J trimming: 7 bases; junction bases outside the gene matches: 4. This CDR3 is 12 amino acids long. CDR3 coding DNA: TGTGCCAGCAGCGGACTAGCCGCGACCCAGTACTTC. Translation: CASSGLAATQYF.

The chain joins TRBV6-5 to TRBJ1-6; D not certain. Germline V CDR1 and CDR2: MNHEY, SVGAGI. V dropped 0 bases and J dropped 3 bases, with 12 bases sitting between them. The CDR3 is 17 residues long. The CDR3 reads CASSYSITPGYNSPLHF. The CDR3 DNA follows: TGTGCCAGCAGTTACTCGATTACCCCGGGCTATAATTCACCCCTCCACTTT.

In this sample, this clonotype turned up many times. The rearrangement links TRBV12-3 or TRBV12-4 to TRBJ2-5; 7 bases line up with TRBD1. The V and J ends lost 3 bases and 4 bases, in that order; junction bases with no gene match: 17. This CDR3 spans 18 amino acids. The CDR3 nucleotides read TGTGCCAGCAGTTTTAACAGGGGTTACGGGCCCAGCCGAGAGACCCAGTACTTC. It is translated as CASSFNRGYGPSRETQYF.

V is TRBV9 and J is TRBJ2-7; 9 nucleotides match TRBD1. Per germline, CDR1 SGDLS and CDR2 YYNGEE. There are 16 residues in the CDR3. J gave up 4 bases and V 4 bases, and 12 bases lay outside the gene matches. The CDR3 DNA is TGTGCCAGCAGCCCCCTAGTAGGGGGACAGGGTTACGAGCAGTACTTC. Translation: CASSPLVGGQGYEQYF.

In this sample, this clonotype turned up a few times. The chain joins TRBV28 to TRBJ1-1, with 7 bases matching TRBD1. V dropped 6 bases and J dropped 5; count of bases not matched to a gene: 9. The CDR3 contains 14 residues. The germline CDR1 and CDR2 sequences are MDHEN and SYDVKM. The DNA of the CDR3 is TGTGCCAGCAGAACCGAGACAGGGAGTACTGAAGCTTTCTTT. Translation gives CASRTETGSTEAFF.

This clonotype was counted only a few times. The chain employs TRBV7-2 and TRBJ1-2; weak D call: TRBD1 (5 bases). V shed 2 bases and J shed 8 bases, with 12 bases lying between them. CDR3 size: 13 residues. Looked up from germline, CDR1 is SGHTA and CDR2 is FQGNSA. The CDR3 DNA is TGTGCCAGCAGCTTATCACGGGGGGTCGGCTACACCTTC. Amino acid sequence: CASSLSRGVGYTF.

The V call is TRBV5-1, the J call TRBJ2-7; 9 positions agree with TRBD1. The J segment lost 5 bases and the V segment lost 4 bases, leaving 13 bases of the junction unmatched. CDR1 and CDR2 from the germline V gene are SGHRS and YFSETQ. This CDR3 spans 16 amino acids. The CDR3 is CASSKLGIGTGNEQYF. CDR3 sequence (DNA): TGCGCCAGCAGCAAGCTTGGTATAGGGACAGGGAACGAGCAGTACTTC.

This clonotype turned up a few times. The chain couples TRBV12-3 or TRBV12-4 to TRBJ2-7; tentative D call: TRBD2 (7 bases). Trimming removed 5 bases from V and 2 bases from J, with 10 bases in between. The CDR3 sequence is 13 residues long. This chain's CDR3 is CASSSGDTYEQYF. The DNA of the CDR3 is TGTGCCAGCAGTAGCGGGGACACCTACGAGCAGTACTTC.

The DNA of the CDR3 is TGTGCCAGCAGCGCGAGACTAGCGGGAGAGTTGGGCGGGGAGCTGTTTTTT. Its protein product is CASSARLAGELGGELFF. V is TRBV7-8 and J is TRBJ2-2, with TRBD2 matching over 12 bases. The CDR3 runs 17 residues. Germline V gene sequence: CDR1 SGHVS, CDR2 FQNEAQ. J lost 7 bases, V lost 5 bases, and 11 bases had no gene match.

This chain uses TRBV11-2 with TRBJ2-1; 10 bases are shared with TRBD2. Losses at the gene ends were 2 bases for V and 7 bases for J; bases not matched to a gene: 8. This CDR3 region has 16 residues. Germline V CDR1 and CDR2: SGHAT, FQNNGV. The DNA of the CDR3 is TGTGCCAGCAGCTTATTAAGCGGGGGGGCTAGGAATGAGCAGTTCTTC. Protein: CASSLLSGGARNEQFF. The full variable domain, with the rest looked up from reference TRBV11-2 and TRBJ2-1, is EAGVAQSPRYKIIEKRQSVAFWCNPISGHATLYWYQQILGQGPKLLIQFQNNGVVDDSQLPKDRFSAERLKGVDSTLKIQPAKLEDSAVYLCASSLLSGGARNEQFFGPGTRLTVL.

The table lists this clonotype with a few counts. The J gene is TRBJ2-1, the V gene TRBV6-2 or TRBV6-3; 8 bases are shared with TRBD1. This CDR3 spans 21 amino acids. Per the germline V gene, CDR1 is MNHEY and CDR2 is SVGEGT. The ends lost 6 bases at V and 2 bases at J; junction bases unmatched: 24. The DNA for the CDR3 is TGTGCCAGCAGCTACGACATGCCGGGACAGGAGACTCCCCCTACCTACAATGAGCAGTTCTTC. It translates to CASSYDMPGQETPPTYNEQFF.

This chain links TRBV20-1 with TRBJ2-7; no reliable D call. V was shortened by 2 bases and J by 3 bases, with 8 bases between the two germline ends. There are 12 residues in the CDR3. Germline-derived CDR1 and CDR2 are DFQATT and SNEGSKA (reference sequence). The CDR3 region has the DNA TGCAGTGCTAGATCCCACTTCTACGAGCAGTACTTC. It codes for CSARSHFYEQYF.

The table lists this clonotype with many counts. J is TRBJ1-4 and V is TRBV29-1; 7 bases match TRBD1. With 6 bases clipped from V and 0 bases from J, the junction kept 7 bases outside the gene matches. Per germline, CDR1 SQVTM and CDR2 ANQGSEA. This CDR3 has 15 residues. In DNA, the CDR3 is TGCAGCGTCCGACAGGGAGGTACAACTAATGAAAAACTGTTTTTT. Its translation: CSVRQGGTTNEKLFF.

The DNA for the CDR3 is TGCAGCGCCCAAGCCGATAACTACAATGAGCAGTTCTTC. Its protein is CSAQADNYNEQFF. This chain links TRBV29-1 with TRBJ2-1; D is unresolved. Germline CDR1 and CDR2: SQVTM and ANQGSEA. The CDR3 contains 13 residues. The V end lost 7 bases, the J end lost 3 bases, and 13 bases lay between the germline ends.